A selection of T cell receptor beta chains follows, all from one sample in a study of beta chain features in type 1 diabetes. Generated by immunoSEQ multiplex PCR, the TCRdb table keeps only in-frame clones and is missing some. The sample carries about 120,000 clones, about 17% recorded once. Sequencing was done on a sample of central memory CD4+ T cells from blood. These TCRs come from a man aged 25-45 years with type 1 diabetes. Each CDR3 is given without its conserved first and last residue. Fields, in order: CDR3 protein, V gene, J gene.

ASSRADRPYNEQF	TRBV7-2	TRBJ2-1
ASSPRDEQY	TRBV18	TRBJ2-7
ASSLEAVHSGRELF	TRBV5-1	TRBJ2-2
ASSPTAESAREQY	TRBV18	TRBJ2-7
ASSPMTGERDEQY	TRBV6-5	TRBJ2-7
ASSLASSGYEQY	TRBV7-2	TRBJ2-7
ASTQGFTDTQY	TRBV19	TRBJ2-3
ASSLGRDYEQY	TRBV7-7	TRBJ2-7
ASSLNPSWGDTEAF	TRBV7-2	TRBJ1-1
ASSQGSFQETQY	TRBV7-7	TRBJ2-5
ACTGARIANYGYT	TRBV30	TRBJ1-2
ASSLRQDGETQY	TRBV19	TRBJ2-5
ASSLEQRTDTQY	TRBV5-4	TRBJ2-3
ASSPRGQGAGYEQY	TRBV9	TRBJ2-7
ASSIQGGTYEQY	TRBV19	TRBJ2-7
ASSISGEGLYEQY	TRBV6-6	TRBJ2-7